The entry below describes one TCR beta chain. The antigen is undetermined. A single record per CDR3 protein comes from TCRdb applying MiXCR to the 5' RACE reads. The sample yields around 960,000 distinct CDR3 sequences, around an eighth seen once. The sample is drawn from a study of identical twins. Germline V lookup: CDR1 MNHEY, CDR2 SMNVEV (reference sequence). This CDR3 is built from 12 residues. V lost 4 bases and J lost 7, with 8 bases in between. General study points: Diverse VJ usage suggested most zero-insertion clonotypes were not invariant T cells.

These data also formed part of another study, on yellow fever vaccine responses in identical twins.

The sequence was obtained from a woman aged 18-30 years in good health. The chain joins TRBV27 to TRBJ1-5; D unclear. Sequenced material: PBMCs. CDR3 region: CASSYRGQPQHF. DNA for the CDR3: TGTGCCAGCAGTTACCGTGGGCAGCCCCAGCATTTT.